One sample yielded the 17 T cell receptor beta chains listed below, sequenced in a study of cytomegalovirus exposure and HLA in healthy donors. Vbeta (60) and Jbeta (13) primers were used in the PCR. Sequencing was performed with immunoSEQ multiplex PCR; in TCRdb, only in-frame clones are kept and a portion is missing. This repertoire shows around 70,000 clones, around three quarters found once; its top ten account for around an eighth. Sequenced input: PBMCs. The receptor source for this set is a male donor in good health and CMV-seropositive.

In its sample, this clone was seen once. This chain joins TRBV6-5 and TRBJ2-2; D is possibly TRBD1 (5 bases). CDR1 is MNHEY, CDR2 SVGAGI, per germline. This CDR3 spans 14 amino acids. V was clipped by 2 bases and J by 2 bases, with 6 bases between them. CDR3 nucleotides: TGTGCCAGCAGTTACCAGGGAAACACCGGGGAGCTGTTTTTT. Protein: CASSYQGNTGELFF.

J is TRBJ2-5 and V is TRBV5-6; 7 bases fit TRBD1. V was clipped by 5 bases and J by 7 bases; unmatched bases: 8. CDR3 length: 13 residues. Germline assignment: CDR1 SGHDT and CDR2 YYEEEE. CDR3 bases: TGTGCCAGCAGTGAACAGGGGTTGGGGACCCAGTACTTC. Translating it yields CASSEQGLGTQYF.

CDR3 DNA sequence: TGCAGTGCTATCCATTTCTACGAGCAGTACTTC. It specifies CSAIHFYEQYF. The chain couples TRBV20-1 to TRBJ2-7; D not resolved. CDR1 is DFQATT, CDR2 SNEGSKA, per germline (reference sequence). The CDR3 extends over 11 amino acids. Trimming took off 4 bases at V and 3 bases at J, with 7 bases between the two ends.

This chain uses TRBV11-3 with TRBJ2-1; 10 positions agree with TRBD2. J lost 8 bases, V lost 1 base, and 2 bases had no gene match. Germline CDR1 reads SGHNT; CDR2 reads YENEEA. The CDR3 runs 14 residues. The CDR3 protein is CASSLGLAGDEQFF. The CDR3 DNA sequence: TGTGCCAGCAGCTTAGGACTAGCGGGTGATGAGCAGTTCTTC. The variable domain in full, completed from reference TRBV11-3 and TRBJ2-1, reads EAGVVQSPRYKIIEKKQPVAFWCNPISGHNTLYWYLQNLGQGPELLIRYENEEAVDDSQLPKDRFSAERLKGVDSTLKIQPAELGDSAVYLCASSLGLAGDEQFFGPGTRLTVL.

V usage is TRBV4-3 and J usage is TRBJ2-2; D uncertain. The V gene lost 5 bases and the J gene lost 7 bases, with 17 bases spanning the gap. CDR3 size: 15 residues. In germline, CDR1 is LGHNA, CDR2 YSLEER. CDR3 residues: CASSGYRVRGGELFF. CDR3 nucleotide sequence: TGCGCCAGCAGCGGCTACCGGGTCCGCGGCGGGGAGCTGTTTTTT.

This clone was counted only a few times. The chain links TRBV4-1 to TRBJ2-3; 9 bases line up with TRBD1. Germline-derived CDR1 and CDR2 are MGHRA and YSYEKL. This CDR3 comprises 16 residues. J lost 1 base, V lost 4 bases, and 6 bases had no gene match. The CDR3 DNA reads TGCGCCAGCAGCCCACAGGGGGCGCGGGGCACAGATACGCAGTATTTT. Its translation is CASSPQGARGTDTQYF.

The rearrangement joins TRBV5-1 to TRBJ1-4; 8 positions match TRBD1. V gave up 4 bases and J gave up 7 bases; unmatched junction bases: 6. Germline values: CDR1 SGHRS, CDR2 YFSETQ. The CDR3 consists of 14 residues. The CDR3 DNA follows: TGCGCCAGCAGCCTGGACAGGGTCGTTGAAAAACTGTTTTTT. This sequence encodes CASSLDRVVEKLFF.

This chain links TRBV5-1 with TRBJ2-5; tentatively, D is TRBD1 (6 bases). The CDR3 is 13 residues long. Germline CDR1 and CDR2: SGHRS and YFSETQ. With 4 bases removed from V and 1 base from J, the gap between germline ends came to 8 bases. In nucleotides, the CDR3 is TGCGCCAGCAGCGCCAGGGGCCAAGAGACCCAGTACTTC. Translating gives CASSARGQETQYF.

The chain is built from TRBV5-1 and TRBJ2-7; D possibly corresponds to TRBD2 (6 bases). From germline, CDR1 is SGHRS and CDR2 YFSETQ. The length of the CDR3 is 14 residues. Trimming cost V 7 bases and J 4 bases, with 18 bases left between them. The CDR3 nucleotides read TGCGCCAGCTCTCCCCCAGCGGGCGAGTACGAGCAGTACTTC. Encoded protein: CASSPPAGEYEQYF.

This clone has only one observation. This chain connects TRBV7-9 to TRBJ1-5, with 7 bases matching TRBD1. The CDR3 sequence is 14 residues long. In germline, CDR1 is SEHNR, CDR2 FQNEAQ (reference sequence). V lost 3 bases and J lost 2; bases outside the gene matches: 1. The CDR3 region has the DNA TGTGCCAGCAGCTTTCAGGGGGGCAATCAGCCCCAGCATTTT. Its translation: CASSFQGGNQPQHF.

This chain's CDR3 is CASSGTGGSLTEAFF. CDR3 coding DNA: TGCGCCAGCAGCGGGACAGGGGGGTCTCTCACTGAAGCTTTCTTT. The chain has TRBV5-1 and TRBJ1-1; 11 positions agree with TRBD1. This CDR3 region has 15 residues. The junction had 6 bases not matched to a gene; V was cut back by 4 bases and J by 4 bases. CDR1 is SGHRS, CDR2 YFSETQ, per germline.

The V gene is TRBV4-1, the J gene TRBJ2-3; D remains ambiguous. Germline lookup yields CDR1 MGHRA and CDR2 YSYEKL. The CDR3 is made up of 13 amino acids. V was cut by 4 bases and J by 2 bases, with 7 bases left in between. Here the CDR3 reads CASSRAPTDTQYF. CDR3 nucleotides: TGCGCCAGCAGCCGGGCTCCCACAGATACGCAGTATTTT.

This rearrangement joins TRBV5-4 to TRBJ2-2; 8 bases align to TRBD2. The CDR3 is 16 amino acids. CDR1 SGHNT and CDR2 YYREEE come from the germline V gene (reference sequence). Trimming took 4 bases from V and 7 from J; bases not matched to a gene: 12. CDR3 protein: CASSRLSGGGFGELFF. In DNA, the CDR3 is TGTGCCAGCAGCCGACTTTCGGGGGGGGGTTTCGGGGAGCTGTTTTTT.

This clone was picked up one time. The genes are TRBV2 and TRBJ1-6; 9 nucleotides line up with TRBD1. The CDR3 is 14 residues long. Trimming cost V 6 bases and J 14 bases; bases outside gene matches: 11. Germline loops: CDR1 SNHLY, CDR2 FYNNEI. The CDR3 spells CASSAQGQGESLHF. The CDR3 nucleotides read TGTGCCAGCAGCGCACAGGGACAGGGTGAGTCCCTCCACTTT.

The chain joins TRBV7-2 to TRBJ1-5, with TRBD1 matching 10 bases. There are 15 residues in the CDR3. The germline gives CDR1 SGHTA, CDR2 FQGNSA. With 10 bases clipped from V and 7 bases from J, the junction kept 13 bases outside the gene matches. CDR3 DNA: TGTGCCACCGCGTCCCCCGGGACAGGGGAACAGCCCCAGCATTTT. As protein: CATASPGTGEQPQHF.

The J gene is TRBJ1-1, the V gene TRBV5-1; 9 bases map to TRBD1. The CDR3 runs 15 residues. In germline, CDR1 is SGHRS, CDR2 YFSETQ. V was clipped by 3 bases and J by 3 bases; unmatched bases: 6. The CDR3: CASSSQGAGYTEAFF. CDR3 coding DNA: TGCGCCAGCAGCTCACAGGGGGCTGGGTACACTGAAGCTTTCTTT.

This clone occurred a few times. The chain joins TRBV9 to TRBJ2-5, with 8 bases aligning to TRBD2. The CDR3 loop spans 15 amino acids. V trimming: 6 bases; J trimming: 5 bases; junction bases outside the gene matches: 12. Germline assignment: CDR1 SGDLS and CDR2 YYNGEE. The CDR3 DNA follows: TGTGCCAGCACCTCCGGGGGGGTCGGCCCCGAGACCCAGTACTTC. It codes for CASTSGGVGPETQYF.